Sequencing of this TCR beta chain was carried out in a study of cytomegalovirus exposure and HLA in healthy donors (dated by TCRdb to 2016 to 2017). Looking at the study overall: A later analysis indicated that the 100 to 150 validation repertoires were generated on the platform also employed for the approximately 670 repertoires of the first cohort. The study aimed to test whether signatures of past pathogen exposure could be identified by cataloging public T cell receptors. Along with the approximately 670-subject first cohort, a separate validation cohort of over a hundred different subjects was used. The study combined high-throughput TCR immunosequencing, statistical association of individual TCRs with disease status, and machine learning to predict cytomegalovirus infection status.

What the work shows at the level of the full study, not this receptor alone: A few of the identified cytomegalovirus-associated TCR beta chains were confirmed in vitro to be specific for cytomegalovirus antigens. The validation cohort had no HLA typing available for a later analysis, so co-occurrence within that cohort was assessed over all 130 or so repertoires. Cytomegalovirus status was reported to be diagnosed by the classifier with high specificity and sensitivity in both the original and validation cohorts. It was suggested by the authors that the approach could potentially be generalized to other disease states and immunological phenotypes. A total of around 150 TCR beta chains were listed by the study as associated with cytomegalovirus. In a later analysis, TCRs clustered in the first cohort were found to also tend to co-occur in the 130 or so validation repertoires, with approximately 94% of cluster scores above 0. Most TCR sequences were seen in very few donors, while some public TCRs were found in many individuals.

The method was the immunoSEQ multiplex PCR assay. Per the source publication's procedure: A statistical classification framework was built to diagnose cytomegalovirus status from the catalog of TCR beta chain sequences. As stored in TCRdb, this immuneACCESS dataset retains in-frame rearrangements with V and J assigned. A fraction of the clones does not appear; measured against another copy, unresolved V genes explain less than half of the discrepancy, and the remainder lacks a known reason. V and J calls and clone size follow that table, whereas D and trimming were derived from the DNA. The table for this sample lists roughly 59,000 clones; approximately 95% of them were counted only once. The top ten clonotypes cover about 7% of the sample. Notes on this clone: Its antigen is currently not known. No qualities accompany the bases; no much larger clone lies one base away.

The donors belonged to the validation cohort of approximately 130 subjects, which was separate from the approximately 700-subject first cohort. The CDR3 holds 14 amino acids from the cysteine to the phenylalanine. The DNA shown is the 42-base CDR3, in frame from base 1. CDR1 and CDR2, per the germline V gene, are SNHLY and FYNNEI. V is cut back by 7 bases and J by 7 bases, with 9 bases in the junction unmatched. This TCR was sampled from a woman younger than 35 in good health and CMV-seropositive. The chain is made from TRBV2 and TRBJ1-4, and TRBD1 aligns with 7 junction nucleotides. The sequenced sample was PBMCs. The CDR3 protein is CASKNRGWGEKLFF. The DNA sequence follows: TGTGCCAGCAAAAACAGGGGTTGGGGTGAAAAACTGTTTTTT.